A selection of T cell receptor beta chains follows, all from one sample in a study of blood T cells in healthy people across ages. TCRdb fed the 5' RACE reads into MiXCR, producing one record per CDR3 protein. The sample has roughly 640,000 distinct CDR3 sequences, approximately 30% seen once. The specimen sequenced was blood. Every receptor here comes from a woman of 80 years or more in good health. The CDR3 runs from the conserved cysteine through the conserved F or W. The D gene is left open where the match is weak.

v_gene: TRBV2
d_gene: .
CDR3aa: CASSEYIQGTVRTEAFF

v_gene: TRBV3-1
d_gene: TRBD1
CDR3aa: CASSRRGQGYTF

v_gene: TRBV7-6
d_gene: .
CDR3aa: CASSPGRSNQPQHF

v_gene: TRBV20-1
d_gene: .
CDR3aa: CSAVEQGRHGKLFF

v_gene: TRBV6-2/TRBV6-3
d_gene: TRBD1
CDR3aa: CASSYSLLTGGETQYF

v_gene: TRBV12-3/TRBV12-4
d_gene: .
CDR3aa: CASSLVGTGETQFF

v_gene: TRBV29-1
d_gene: .
CDR3aa: CSVERQRGYTF

v_gene: TRBV7-9
d_gene: .
CDR3aa: CASSLAWAGVLNTEAFF

v_gene: TRBV4-2
d_gene: .
CDR3aa: CASSSLEGDFGEQFF

v_gene: TRBV7-9
d_gene: .
CDR3aa: CASSGQSNQPQHF

v_gene: TRBV6-1
d_gene: .
CDR3aa: CASSARGYTDTQYF

v_gene: TRBV7-2
d_gene: .
CDR3aa: CASSLREGGRPYEQYF

v_gene: TRBV2
d_gene: TRBD1
CDR3aa: CASSEALLTGQGRAYEQYF

v_gene: TRBV20-1
d_gene: TRBD2
CDR3aa: CSATYLAGGPVEQFF

v_gene: TRBV2
d_gene: .
CDR3aa: CASSEGRNTIYF

v_gene: TRBV12-3/TRBV12-4
d_gene: .
CDR3aa: CASIPVSPDTQYF

v_gene: TRBV10-3
d_gene: TRBD2
CDR3aa: CAISESIRGGGNTDTQYF

v_gene: TRBV4-3
d_gene: .
CDR3aa: CASSQDKEASRPQHF

v_gene: TRBV20-1
d_gene: TRBD1
CDR3aa: CSATPGQAYEQYF

v_gene: TRBV7-2
d_gene: .
CDR3aa: CASSDTGYQAQHF

v_gene: TRBV6-1
d_gene: .
CDR3aa: CASSVNRHNEQFF

v_gene: TRBV29-1
d_gene: TRBD1
CDR3aa: CSVQGGYGYTF

v_gene: TRBV28
d_gene: TRBD1
CDR3aa: CASSLHPRTGGTDGYTF

v_gene: TRBV7-9
d_gene: TRBD2
CDR3aa: CASSLAGATNEQFF

v_gene: TRBV6-1
d_gene: .
CDR3aa: CAIVSGRDTDTQYF

v_gene: TRBV20-1
d_gene: .
CDR3aa: CSASYGGPRETQYF

v_gene: TRBV28
d_gene: .
CDR3aa: CASSKILGNQPQHF

v_gene: TRBV20-1
d_gene: TRBD2
CDR3aa: CSLLPLAGGYNEQFF

v_gene: TRBV7-2
d_gene: TRBD1
CDR3aa: CASSFAGQGETQYF

v_gene: TRBV7-9
d_gene: .
CDR3aa: CASSSLRGEQYF

v_gene: TRBV19
d_gene: .
CDR3aa: CASSTLKRTSLQRGETQYF

v_gene: TRBV24-1
d_gene: TRBD2
CDR3aa: CATSDPAGLAGATDTQYF

v_gene: TRBV4-3
d_gene: .
CDR3aa: CASSYRMEVREKLFF

v_gene: TRBV5-6
d_gene: .
CDR3aa: CASSVPGVGGETQYF

v_gene: TRBV28
d_gene: .
CDR3aa: CASSFSGTSTDTQYF

v_gene: TRBV20-1
d_gene: TRBD2
CDR3aa: CSAKLSGPTYEQYF

v_gene: TRBV6-1
d_gene: .
CDR3aa: CASTRGTQGGANYGYTF

v_gene: TRBV7-2
d_gene: .
CDR3aa: CASSPWVEGTNEQFF

v_gene: TRBV29-1
d_gene: .
CDR3aa: CSVEGQVNYGYTF

v_gene: TRBV5-1
d_gene: TRBD1
CDR3aa: CASSLGSGQGAEQFF

v_gene: TRBV7-2
d_gene: .
CDR3aa: CASSSAGYEQYF

v_gene: TRBV5-1
d_gene: .
CDR3aa: CASSTSGTGPYEQYF

v_gene: TRBV20-1
d_gene: TRBD1
CDR3aa: CSAPGDRGYEQYF

v_gene: TRBV4-3
d_gene: .
CDR3aa: CASSQESRTPRDTQYF

v_gene: TRBV28
d_gene: TRBD1
CDR3aa: CASNAQGWSSYEQYF

v_gene: TRBV20-1
d_gene: TRBD2
CDR3aa: CSASFLAGGGTDTQYF

v_gene: TRBV7-9
d_gene: .
CDR3aa: CASSLGRSGLSSYNEQFF

v_gene: TRBV30
d_gene: TRBD1
CDR3aa: CAWRPPGQYQPQHF

v_gene: TRBV29-1
d_gene: .
CDR3aa: CSVAVDQGAQHF

v_gene: TRBV7-3
d_gene: .
CDR3aa: CASSLRRDTEAFF

v_gene: TRBV25-1
d_gene: .
CDR3aa: CASSESRGGANVLTF

v_gene: TRBV4-2
d_gene: .
CDR3aa: CASSRGHDSYEQYF

v_gene: TRBV5-6
d_gene: .
CDR3aa: CASSFMGQPQHF